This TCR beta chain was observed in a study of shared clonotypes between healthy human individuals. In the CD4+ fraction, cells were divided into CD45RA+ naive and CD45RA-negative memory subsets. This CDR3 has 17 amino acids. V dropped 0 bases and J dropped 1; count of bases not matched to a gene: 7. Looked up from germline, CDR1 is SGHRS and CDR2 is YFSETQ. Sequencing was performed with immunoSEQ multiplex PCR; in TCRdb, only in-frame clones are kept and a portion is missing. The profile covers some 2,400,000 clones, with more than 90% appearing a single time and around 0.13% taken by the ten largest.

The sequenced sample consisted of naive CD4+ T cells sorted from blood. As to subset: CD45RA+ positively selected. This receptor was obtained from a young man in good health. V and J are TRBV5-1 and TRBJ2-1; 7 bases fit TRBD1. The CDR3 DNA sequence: TGCGCCAGCAGCTTGGCCGTCGCAGGGGGTTCCTACAATGAGCAGTTCTTC. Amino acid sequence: CASSLAVAGGSYNEQFF.